Presented here are 9 T cell receptor beta chains from one specimen sequenced in a study of cytomegalovirus exposure and HLA in healthy donors. The PCR used 60 Vbeta and 13 Jbeta primers. Libraries were prepared by immunoSEQ multiplex PCR; TCRdb keeps only in-frame clonotypes and omits some of them. The sample yields 120,000 or so clones, roughly 83% seen once. The sequencing input was PBMCs. These receptors all come from a man between 18 and 35 years old in good health and CMV-seropositive.

The CDR3 nucleotides read TGTGCCAGCAGTCAAAATCCGGGACAGGGGGCAGAGGAGCTGTTTTTT. It translates to CASSQNPGQGAEELFF. The J gene is TRBJ2-2, the V gene TRBV6-4; 12 bases fit TRBD1. Germline-derived CDR1 and CDR2 are MRHNA and SNTAGT. The J segment lost 10 bases and the V segment lost 5 bases, leaving 11 bases of the junction unmatched. The CDR3 length is 16 residues.

This clone was counted only a few times. The rearrangement uses TRBV18 and TRBJ1-3; possible D gene TRBD1, 6 bases. Trimming pared 4 bases from V and 1 base from J, leaving 14 bases between. The CDR3 consists of 16 residues. Germline CDR1 and CDR2: KGHSH and LQKENI. The CDR3 DNA sequence: TGTGCCAGCTCACTACAGGGCCCGACTTCTGGAAACACCATATATTTT. Translation: CASSLQGPTSGNTIYF.

The rearrangement links TRBV5-1 to TRBJ1-3; TRBD1 is a possible D gene (5 bases). CDR1 is SGHRS, CDR2 YFSETQ, per germline. This CDR3 spans 16 amino acids. V was cut by 1 base and J by 0 bases, with 11 bases left in between. The CDR3 here is CASSLQGALSGNTIYF. The CDR3, as DNA: TGCGCCAGCAGCTTGCAAGGGGCCCTCTCTGGAAACACCATATATTTT.

This clone occurred a few times. The chain has TRBV7-2 and TRBJ2-1, with 9 positions matching TRBD1. Looked up from germline, CDR1 is SGHTA and CDR2 is FQGNSA. The CDR3 sequence is 14 residues long. The junction had 6 bases not matched to a gene; V was cut back by 3 bases and J by 9 bases. The CDR3 DNA reads as TGTGCCAGCAGCTTTCGGACAGGGGTAGGTGAGCAGTTCTTC. This codes for CASSFRTGVGEQFF.

The chain joins TRBV5-6 to TRBJ2-5, with a tentative D call TRBD1 (6 bases). V lost 0 bases, J lost 4 bases, and 13 bases lay in between. In germline, CDR1 is SGHDT, CDR2 YYEEEE. The CDR3 has 15 amino acids. Here the CDR3 reads CASSLGGFRGETQYF. DNA for the CDR3: TGTGCCAGCAGCTTGGGAGGGTTCAGGGGAGAGACCCAGTACTTC.

In this sample, this clone turned up a few times. V is TRBV28 and J is TRBJ2-1; 11 bases map to TRBD1. The CDR3 is made up of 16 amino acids. Germline V CDR1 and CDR2: MDHEN, SYDVKM. V shed 2 bases and J 2 bases; nucleotides not matched to a gene: 2. As DNA, the CDR3 is TGTGCCAGCAGTTTAGGGACAGGGGGGACCTACAATGAGCAGTTCTTC. Protein: CASSLGTGGTYNEQFF.

In its sample, this clone was seen a few times. The chain uses TRBV19 and TRBJ1-1, with 9 bases identical to TRBD1. Germline V CDR1 and CDR2: LNHDA, SQIVND (reference sequence). The J segment lost 0 bases and the V segment lost 7 bases, leaving 6 bases of the junction unmatched. The CDR3 is 15 amino acids. CDR3 protein: CASTPQGALNTEAFF. The CDR3 DNA follows: TGTGCCAGTACCCCACAGGGGGCTCTGAACACTGAAGCTTTCTTT.

The chain employs TRBV7-9 and TRBJ2-7, with D tentatively TRBD1 (5 bases). Germline V gene sequence: CDR1 SEHNR, CDR2 FQNEAQ (reference sequence). The ends were cut back, 5 bases at V and 2 bases at J, with 10 bases in the middle. The CDR3 sequence is 13 residues long. In DNA form, the CDR3 reads TGTGCCAGCAGCCCAGAGACAGCCTACGAGCAGTACTTC. This gives the protein CASSPETAYEQYF. The full variable domain, its missing parts supplied by reference TRBV7-9 and TRBJ2-7, is DTGVSQNPRHKITKRGQNVTFRCDPISEHNRLYWYRQTLGQGPEFLTYFQNEAQLEKSRLLSDRFSAERPKGSFSTLEIQRTEQGDSAMYLCASSPETAYEQYFGPGTRLTVT.

As DNA, the CDR3 is TGTGCCAGCAGTTACCCAGGGGAGAGAGGTGGCTACACCTTC. It encodes CASSYPGERGGYTF. The rearrangement links TRBV13 to TRBJ1-2; D possibly corresponds to TRBD1 (6 bases). The V gene lost 6 bases and the J gene lost 7 bases, with 18 bases spanning the gap. The CDR3 has 14 amino acids. Germline CDR1 PRHDT, CDR2 FYEKMQ (reference sequence).